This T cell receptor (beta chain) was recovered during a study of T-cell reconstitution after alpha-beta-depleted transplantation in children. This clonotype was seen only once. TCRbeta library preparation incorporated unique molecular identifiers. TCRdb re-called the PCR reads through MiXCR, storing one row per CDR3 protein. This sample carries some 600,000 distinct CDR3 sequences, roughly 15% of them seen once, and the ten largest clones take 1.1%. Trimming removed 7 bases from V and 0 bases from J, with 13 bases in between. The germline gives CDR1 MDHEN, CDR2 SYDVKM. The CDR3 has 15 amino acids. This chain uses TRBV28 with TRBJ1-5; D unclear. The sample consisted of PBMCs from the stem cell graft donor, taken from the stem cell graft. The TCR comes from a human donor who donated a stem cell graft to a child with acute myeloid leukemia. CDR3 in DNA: TGTGCCAGCACTGTGACACCATATAGCAATCAGCCCCAGCATTTT. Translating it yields CASTVTPYSNQPQHF.